Each of the 19 T cell receptor beta chains below was sequenced from the same sample in a study of blood T cells in healthy people across ages. A sample-barcoded 5' primer and a J-beta primer mix were used in a second PCR of roughly 7 to 12 cycles. TCRdb re-derived calls from the 5' RACE reads in MiXCR, one entry per CDR3 protein. The sample shows roughly 730,000 distinct CDR3 sequences, around three fifths of them seen only once. The specimen sequenced was blood. The receptors derive from a man between 35 and 55 years old in good health.

V usage is TRBV4-3 and J usage is TRBJ2-3; maybe TRBD2 (5 bases). The CDR3 length is 17 residues. Trimming removed 0 bases from V and 2 bases from J, with 15 bases in between. Germline lookup yields CDR1 LGHNA and CDR2 YSLEER. The CDR3 spells CASSQDLALPPTDTQYF. The CDR3, as DNA: TGCGCCAGCAGCCAAGATCTAGCTCTGCCTCCCACAGATACGCAGTATTTT.

This clonotype was seen a few times. The CDR3 nucleotides read TGCAGTGCTAGAGATTGGCCTTTTGGGAGTGAGCAGTTCTTC. This codes for CSARDWPFGSEQFF. V usage is TRBV20-1 and J usage is TRBJ2-1; D possibly corresponds to TRBD2 (5 bases). Trimming stripped 0 bases from V and 9 bases from J, with 15 bases between. Germline CDR1 reads DFQATT; CDR2 reads SNEGSKA (reference sequence). This CDR3 comprises 14 residues.

The J gene is TRBJ2-3, the V gene TRBV15; weak D call: TRBD1 (6 bases). The CDR3 runs 16 residues. V was clipped by 3 bases and J by 3 bases, with 16 bases between them. Germline assignment: CDR1 LNHNV and CDR2 YYDKDF (reference sequence). CDR3 DNA sequence: TGTGCCACCAGCAGGACGTTGGGGGCCGGTACAGATACGCAGTATTTT. Translated: CATSRTLGAGTDTQYF.

This clonotype appeared a few times. The chain links TRBV28 to TRBJ2-5, with 15 nucleotides matching TRBD2. The V segment lost 8 bases and the J segment 4 bases; nucleotides outside the gene matches: 8. Looked up from germline, CDR1 is MDHEN and CDR2 is SYDVKM. This CDR3 spans 16 amino acids. The CDR3 DNA follows: TGTGCCAGCTTAACCCCGGGACTAGCGGGAGGAGAGACCCAGTACTTC. Amino acid sequence: CASLTPGLAGGETQYF.

The chain recombines TRBV20-1 with TRBJ1-5; no firm D call. The CDR3 runs 15 residues. In germline, CDR1 is DFQATT, CDR2 SNEGSKA (reference sequence). Trimming shortened V by 3 bases and J by 1 base, and 13 bases separated the two germline ends. The DNA for the CDR3 is TGCAGTGCTAGTTATGGGGTTGTAAGCAATCAGCCCCAGCATTTT. This encodes CSASYGVVSNQPQHF.

V and J are TRBV6-2 or TRBV6-3 and TRBJ1-5, with D uncertain. Per the germline V gene, CDR1 is MNHEY and CDR2 is SVGEGT. The CDR3 spans 13 residues. The V and J ends lost 2 bases and 2 bases respectively, with 4 bases between them. CDR3 nucleotides: TGTGCCAGCAGTTACGATCGCAATCAGCCCCAGCATTTT. Its translation: CASSYDRNQPQHF.

This clonotype was seen a handful of times. The rearrangement uses TRBV7-9 and TRBJ2-7, with D hard to call. Germline values: CDR1 SEHNR, CDR2 FQNEAQ (reference sequence). V was clipped by 1 base and J by 0 bases, with 22 bases between them. The CDR3 length is 19 residues. As DNA, the CDR3 is TGTGCCAGCAGCTTAGGATATCCTTCCGTTTTCGACCGCTCCTACGAGCAGTACTTC. Protein: CASSLGYPSVFDRSYEQYF.

The rearrangement joins TRBV12-3 or TRBV12-4 to TRBJ2-3, with 7 bases fitting TRBD2. This CDR3 comprises 15 residues. J lost 0 bases, V lost 4 bases, and 4 bases had no gene match. CDR3: CASSSGGASTDTQYF. The CDR3 DNA reads TGTGCCAGCAGTTCGGGGGGAGCTAGCACAGATACGCAGTATTTT.

The chain is built from TRBV29-1 and TRBJ1-1; 7 bases line up with TRBD1. The CDR3 covers 14 residues. Trimming cost V 4 bases and J 10 bases; bases outside gene matches: 15. The germline V gene encodes CDR1 SQVTM and CDR2 ANQGSEA. The CDR3 sequence: CSVVGDRVDYGAFF. The CDR3 bases are TGCAGCGTTGTCGGTGACAGGGTAGATTATGGAGCTTTCTTT.

V gene TRBV5-4 combines with J gene TRBJ2-5, with TRBD2 matching over 9 bases. From germline, CDR1 is SGHNT and CDR2 YYREEE (reference sequence). The CDR3 has 14 residues. The ends lost 5 bases at V and 1 base at J; junction bases unmatched: 3. The chain's CDR3 is CASSWRGGQETQYF. The CDR3 region has the DNA TGTGCCAGCAGTTGGCGGGGGGGCCAAGAGACCCAGTACTTC.

The chain employs TRBV28 and TRBJ2-7; TRBD2 might be the D (7 bases). This CDR3 spans 13 amino acids. Trimming took 7 bases from V and 2 from J, leaving 12 bases between them. The V gene's germline CDR1 is MDHEN and CDR2 SYDVKM. The CDR3 nucleotides are TGTGCCAGCAAGGGGGGAGGGGCCTACGAGCAGTACTTC. Translated, it gives CASKGGGAYEQYF.

The V gene is TRBV20-1, the J gene TRBJ2-1; D gene unclear. This CDR3 spans 11 amino acids. V lost 5 bases and J lost 8, with 10 bases in between. Germline CDR1 reads DFQATT; CDR2 reads SNEGSKA (reference sequence). CDR3 sequence reads: CSAGRYHEQFF. In DNA, the CDR3 is TGCAGTGCTGGGCGGTACCATGAGCAGTTCTTC.

V is TRBV9 and J is TRBJ2-7; no firm D call. V was shortened by 4 bases and J by 2 bases, with 16 bases between the two germline ends. The germline gives CDR1 SGDLS, CDR2 YYNGEE. This CDR3 is 15 amino acids long. The CDR3 DNA reads TGTGCCAGCAGCCCCGACGGCTCGAACCCCTACGAGCAGTACTTC. Its protein product is CASSPDGSNPYEQYF.

In its sample, this clonotype was seen a few times. The chain joins TRBV2 to TRBJ2-7; 7 bases agree with TRBD1. The CDR3 covers 15 residues. From germline, CDR1 is SNHLY and CDR2 FYNNEI. Trimming at V came to 7 bases and at J to 1 base, leaving 10 bases not matched to a gene. CDR3 residues: CASNPDRTGSYEQYF. CDR3 sequence (DNA): TGTGCCAGCAACCCCGACCGGACAGGATCCTACGAGCAGTACTTC.

This clonotype was seen a few times. The rearrangement uses TRBV7-8 and TRBJ2-1; the D gene could be TRBD1 or TRBD2 (5 bases each). The germline CDR1 and CDR2 sequences are SGHVS and FQNEAQ. V lost 5 bases, J lost 4 bases, and 12 bases lay in between. The CDR3 contains 14 residues. DNA for the CDR3: TGTGCCAGCAGCCCGTGGGGGATTTACAATGAGCAGTTCTTC. It encodes CASSPWGIYNEQFF.

J is TRBJ2-4 and V is TRBV6-5; D unresolved. The J call could be wrong; TRBJ2-7 is a better fit for the DNA end. The germline CDR1 and CDR2 sequences are MNHEY and SVGAGI. The CDR3 totals 14 residues. DNA of the CDR3: TGTGCCAGCAGAAGGACCGGGTTGAGTGGCGAGCAGTACTTC. Residues: CASRRTGLSGEQYF.

This rearrangement joins TRBV20-1 to TRBJ2-3, with 11 bases identical to TRBD2. The trim removed 4 bases at V and 3 bases at J, leaving 6 bases unmatched. Per germline, CDR1 DFQATT and CDR2 SNEGSKA (reference sequence). The CDR3 consists of 15 residues. The CDR3 reads CSAITSGSITDTQYF. DNA for the CDR3: TGCAGTGCTATAACTAGCGGGAGTATAACAGATACGCAGTATTTT.

The genes are TRBV14 and TRBJ1-4; 10 positions agree with TRBD1. This CDR3 has 16 residues. Germline loops: CDR1 SGHDN, CDR2 FVKESK. V dropped 0 bases and J dropped 8; count of bases not matched to a gene: 6. The CDR3 bases are TGTGCCAGCAGCCAAGACGCCGGGGACAGGGGCGAAAAACTGTTTTTT. Translation: CASSQDAGDRGEKLFF.

This chain joins TRBV6-2 or TRBV6-3 and TRBJ1-2; TRBD1 is a possible D gene (5 bases). The length of the CDR3 is 13 residues. With 5 bases removed from V and 7 bases from J, the gap between germline ends came to 14 bases. Germline V gives CDR1 MNHEY, CDR2 SVGEGT. In DNA, the CDR3 is TGTGCCAGCAGTGGGGGACTTATAGTTGGCTACACCTTC. Translation gives CASSGGLIVGYTF.